The next 12 T cell receptor beta chains were all read from a single sample in a study of technical replicates of blood from a handful of donors (dated by TCRdb to 2016 to 2017). Libraries were built with the immunoSEQ multiplex PCR assay. TCRdb took over this immuneACCESS table, retaining in-frame rearrangements with V and J assigned. Such tables are incomplete; in checked studies, under half of the missing clones stem from an unresolved V gene, and the remainder is unexplained. This sample is represented by roughly 72,000 clones; 95% to 98% of them were singletons. The ten top clones hold roughly 0.34% of the sample. The material sequenced was T cells isolated from PBMCs. These receptors all stem from a human donor in good health.

The rearrangement links TRBV29-1 to TRBJ1-4, with 7 bases aligning to TRBD1. Germline V gene lookup returns CDR1 SQVTM and CDR2 ANQGSEA. Trimming cost V 7 bases and J 5 bases; bases outside gene matches: 7. The CDR3 sequence is 13 residues long. CDR3 sequence (DNA): TGCAGCGGCTGGGGGACAGAAAATGAAAAACTGTTTTTT. It specifies CSGWGTENEKLFF.

This clone came up a few times. V and J are TRBV4-2 and TRBJ1-3; D is unresolved. The CDR3 is made up of 16 amino acids. Germline-derived CDR1 and CDR2 are LGHNA and YNFKEQ. Trimming cost V 4 bases and J 0 bases, with 13 bases left between them. The CDR3 loop is CASSLSREISGNTIYF. For the CDR3, the DNA is TGTGCCAGCAGCCTAAGTCGGGAAATCTCTGGAAACACCATATATTTT.

The chain combines TRBV5-5 with TRBJ2-5; possibly TRBD1 for D (5 bases). This CDR3 has 14 amino acids. Germline V gene lookup returns CDR1 SGHKS and CDR2 YYEKEE (reference sequence). Trimming pared 1 base from V and 0 bases from J, leaving 7 bases between. The CDR3 spells CASSLPGNQETQYF. CDR3 nucleotides: TGTGCCAGCAGCTTGCCAGGGAACCAAGAGACCCAGTACTTC.

The chain is built from TRBV27 and TRBJ2-3; TRBD2 matches at 12 bases. In germline, CDR1 is MNHEY, CDR2 SMNVEV (reference sequence). This CDR3 spans 19 amino acids. The junction had 13 bases not matched to a gene; V was cut back by 5 bases and J by 1 base. The CDR3 DNA reads TGTGCCAGCAGTGACCCGACTAGCGGGAGCCCATACCGCACAGATACGCAGTATTTT. Amino acid sequence: CASSDPTSGSPYRTDTQYF.

This rearrangement joins TRBV7-6 to TRBJ2-2, with 11 bases aligning to TRBD2. Germline assignment: CDR1 SGHVS and CDR2 FNYEAQ. With V trimmed by 3 bases and J by 5 bases, 2 bases remained unmatched. This CDR3 is built from 15 residues. DNA for the CDR3: TGTGCCAGCAGCTTTCCTAGCGGGAGGACCGGGGAGCTGTTTTTT. Residues: CASSFPSGRTGELFF.

The chain has TRBV9 and TRBJ2-1; TRBD2 is a possible D gene (6 bases). This CDR3 is 16 amino acids long. Per the germline V gene, CDR1 is SGDLS and CDR2 is YYNGEE. V was pared by 0 bases and J by 5 bases, with 15 bases between. CDR3 sequence reads: CASSVAGGWEHNEQFF. CDR3 sequence (DNA): TGTGCCAGCAGCGTAGCTGGGGGGTGGGAGCACAATGAGCAGTTCTTC.

V gene TRBV19 combines with J gene TRBJ2-2; 8 positions match TRBD2. Trimming removed 1 base from V and 6 bases from J; junction bases left unmatched: 7. The CDR3 has 16 amino acids. Per germline, CDR1 LNHDA and CDR2 SQIVND (reference sequence). The CDR3 DNA follows: TGTGCCAGTAGTATAGGGGTGGGACTAGTAGCCGGGGAGCTGTTTTTT. Translated, it gives CASSIGVGLVAGELFF.

The J gene is TRBJ2-4, the V gene TRBV7-2, with D unresolved. Trimming cost V 1 base and J 1 base, with 5 bases left between them. The CDR3 sequence is 14 residues long. CDR1 SGHTA and CDR2 FQGNSA come from the germline V gene. The CDR3 sequence is CASSLESAKNIQYF. The CDR3 coding sequence is TGTGCCAGCAGCTTAGAATCTGCCAAAAACATTCAGTACTTC.

The CDR3: CASSLAGNFQETQYF. In nucleotides, the CDR3 is TGCGCCAGCAGCTTGGCAGGGAACTTCCAAGAGACCCAGTACTTC. This chain uses TRBV5-1 with TRBJ2-5; perhaps TRBD1 as D (5 bases). Per germline, CDR1 SGHRS and CDR2 YFSETQ. The ends were cut back, 0 bases at V and 1 base at J, with 10 bases in the middle. CDR3 length equals 15 residues.

The gene calls are TRBV19 and TRBJ2-5; D possibly corresponds to TRBD1 (5 bases). Trimming stripped 3 bases from V and 3 bases from J, with 11 bases between. The CDR3 runs to 14 residues. The germline gives CDR1 LNHDA, CDR2 SQIVND (reference sequence). The CDR3 DNA reads TGTGCCAGTAGTATCGCAGGCAGGGAAGAGACCCAGTACTTC. The encoded protein is CASSIAGREETQYF. Complete variable domain (other parts from reference TRBV19 and TRBJ2-5): DGGITQSPKYLFRKEGQNVTLSCEQNLNHDAMYWYRQDPGQGLRLIYYSQIVNDFQKGDIAEGYSVSREKKESFPLTVTSAQKNPTAFYLCASSIAGREETQYFGPGTRLLVL.

This chain links TRBV29-1 with TRBJ2-5, with D tentatively TRBD1 (5 bases). Deletions cut 6 bases from V and 2 bases from J, with 10 bases between. This CDR3 contains 12 residues. Per germline, CDR1 SQVTM and CDR2 ANQGSEA. Written as DNA, the CDR3 is TGCAGCGTAAGGACAACTCAAGAGACCCAGTACTTC. Translated, it gives CSVRTTQETQYF.

The chain links TRBV11-3 to TRBJ2-1; D remains ambiguous. Germline loops: CDR1 SGHNT, CDR2 YENEEA. The CDR3 is made up of 14 amino acids. V lost 1 base to trimming and J lost 6 bases, with 10 bases between them. The CDR3: CASSLVGPTNEQFF. CDR3 DNA sequence: TGTGCCAGCAGCTTAGTCGGTCCCACCAATGAGCAGTTCTTC.